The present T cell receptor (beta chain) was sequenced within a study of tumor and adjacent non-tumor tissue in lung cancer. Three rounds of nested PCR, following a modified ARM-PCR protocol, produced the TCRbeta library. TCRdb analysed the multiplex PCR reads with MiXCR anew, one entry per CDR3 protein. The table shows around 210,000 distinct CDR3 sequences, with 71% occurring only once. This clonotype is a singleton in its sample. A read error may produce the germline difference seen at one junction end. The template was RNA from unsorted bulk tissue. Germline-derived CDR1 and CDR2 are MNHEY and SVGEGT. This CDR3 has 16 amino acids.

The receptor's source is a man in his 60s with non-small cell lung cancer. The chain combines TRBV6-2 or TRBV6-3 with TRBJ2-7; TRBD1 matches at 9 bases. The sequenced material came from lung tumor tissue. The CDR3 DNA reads TGTGTCAGCAGTTACGCCGAGGACAGGGGCGCATACGAGCAGTACTTC. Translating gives CVSSYAEDRGAYEQYF.